The 32 T cell receptor beta chains below all came from one sample that was sequenced in a study of blood T cell repertoires in COVID-19. Data came from immunoSEQ multiplex PCR; TCRdb stores just in-frame clones and leaves some out. This sample has around 280,000 clones; 85% to 90% occur once, and the top ten carry 1.3%. Material: peripheral blood. The receptor set was obtained from a man between 65 and 85 years old with acute or convalescent COVID-19.

The chain joins TRBV18 to TRBJ2-5; 9 nucleotides line up with TRBD1. J gave up 2 bases and V 2 bases, and 3 bases lay outside the gene matches. Germline V CDR1 and CDR2: KGHSH, LQKENI. The CDR3 has 15 residues. In nucleotides, the CDR3 is TGTGCCAGCTCACCAGGGGACAGGGTACAAGAGACCCAGTACTTC. Encoded protein: CASSPGDRVQETQYF.

This rearrangement joins TRBV15 to TRBJ2-3; possible D gene TRBD2, 5 bases. Deletions cut 3 bases from V and 3 bases from J, with 16 bases between. Germline lookup yields CDR1 LNHNV and CDR2 YYDKDF (reference sequence). CDR3 length: 16 residues. CDR3 residues: CATSSYLGADTDTQYF. The CDR3 nucleotides are TGTGCCACCAGCAGTTATCTGGGAGCGGATACAGATACGCAGTATTTT.

This sequence joins TRBV7-2 and TRBJ1-5, with 7 nucleotides matching TRBD1. From germline, CDR1 is SGHTA and CDR2 FQGNSA. Trimming cost V 4 bases and J 7 bases; bases outside gene matches: 1. CDR3 length: 12 amino acids. This chain's CDR3 is CASSWDRQPQHF. In DNA form, the CDR3 reads TGTGCCAGCAGCTGGGACAGACAGCCCCAGCATTTT.

This clone was observed a few times. The V call is TRBV30, the J call TRBJ1-3, with TRBD1 matching 11 bases. Germline assignment: CDR1 GTSNPN and CDR2 SVGIG (reference sequence). This CDR3 has 15 amino acids. Trimming at V came to 6 bases and at J to 3 bases, leaving 7 bases not matched to a gene. CDR3 DNA: TGTGCCTGCCATGGACAGGGGGCTTTTGGAAACACCATATATTTT. Translating gives CACHGQGAFGNTIYF.

This rearrangement joins TRBV6-2 or TRBV6-3 to TRBJ1-2; 10 positions agree with TRBD1. The CDR3 consists of 14 residues. CDR1 and CDR2 (germline): MNHEY, SVGEGT. Losses at the gene ends were 0 bases for V and 8 bases for J; bases not matched to a gene: 3. This CDR3 is CASSYSGTGAGYTF. CDR3 in DNA: TGTGCCAGCAGTTACTCAGGGACAGGGGCCGGCTACACCTTC.

This chain joins TRBV6-5 and TRBJ1-6; D is undetermined. Per the germline V gene, CDR1 is MNHEY and CDR2 is SVGAGI. The CDR3 contains 12 residues. The ends were cut back, 4 bases at V and 7 bases at J, with 5 bases in the middle. The CDR3 reads CASSSRNSPLHF. CDR3 DNA: TGTGCCAGCAGTTCCCGGAATTCACCCCTCCACTTT.

The chain carries TRBV7-3 and TRBJ2-1, with 12 bases that match TRBD1. V lost 5 bases, J lost 8 bases, and 7 bases stayed unmatched. The CDR3 extends over 15 amino acids. The V gene's germline CDR1 is SGHTA and CDR2 FQGTGA. DNA for the CDR3: TGTGCCAGCAGCCTCCGGGACAGGGGGCAAGATGAGCAGTTCTTC. This sequence encodes CASSLRDRGQDEQFF.

The chain links TRBV7-3 to TRBJ2-2; D possibly corresponds to TRBD1 (5 bases). This CDR3 is built from 15 residues. The V end lost 4 bases, the J end lost 2 bases, and 11 bases lay between the germline ends. Germline CDR1 is SGHTA and CDR2 is FQGTGA. CDR3 DNA: TGTGCCAGCAGCTCCAGGGAAACCAACACCGGGGAGCTGTTTTTT. Amino acids: CASSSRETNTGELFF. The variable domain in full, with the rest retrieved from reference TRBV7-3 and TRBJ2-2, is GAGVSQTPSNKVTEKGKYVELRCDPISGHTALYWYRQSLGQGPEFLIYFQGTGAADDSGLPNDRFFAVRPEGSVSTLKIQRTERGDSAVYLCASSSRETNTGELFFGEGSRLTVL.

This clone appeared a few times. This sequence joins TRBV3-1 (or the pseudogene TRBV3-2) and TRBJ2-7; 8 nucleotides align to TRBD2. V shed 2 bases, J shed 4 bases, and the junction held 4 bases outside the gene matches. There are 14 residues in the CDR3. Germline loops: CDR1 LGHDT, CDR2 YNNKEL (reference sequence). Here the CDR3 reads CASSQISGGYEQYF. The DNA for the CDR3 is TGTGCCAGCAGCCAAATAAGCGGGGGTTACGAGCAGTACTTC.

V usage is TRBV6-6 and J usage is TRBJ1-1; TRBD1 aligns across 7 bases. The CDR3 runs 14 residues. The V segment lost 5 bases and the J segment 5 bases; nucleotides outside the gene matches: 8. Germline CDR1 and CDR2: MNHNY and SVGAGI (reference sequence). This CDR3 reads CASSRLGTETEAFF. DNA of the CDR3: TGTGCCAGCAGTCGGTTGGGGACAGAAACTGAAGCTTTCTTT.

This rearrangement joins TRBV18 to TRBJ1-3, with D perhaps matching TRBD1 (6 bases). The CDR3 covers 14 residues. The germline V and J ends were trimmed by 5 bases and 1 base, with 9 bases remaining between them. CDR1 and CDR2 from the germline V gene are KGHSH and LQKENI. CDR3: CASSTGQSGNTIYF. CDR3 nucleotides: TGTGCCAGCTCAACTGGACAGTCTGGAAACACCATATATTTT.

This clone appeared a few times. The V call is TRBV19, the J call TRBJ2-2, with 10 bases lining up with TRBD2. The CDR3 covers 15 residues. Germline values: CDR1 LNHDA, CDR2 SQIVND (reference sequence). V dropped 7 bases and J dropped 4; count of bases not matched to a gene: 6. The CDR3 coding sequence is TGTGCCAGTAACCCATGGACTAGCGGCACCGGGGAGCTGTTTTTT. This codes for CASNPWTSGTGELFF.

This chain connects TRBV11-1 to TRBJ2-2, with D possibly TRBD2 on 5 matching bases. Germline V lookup: CDR1 SGHAT, CDR2 FQDESV (reference sequence). The CDR3 is 15 residues long. V gave up 2 bases and J gave up 5 bases, with 12 bases separating them. The CDR3: CASSLRPRDTGELFF. CDR3 DNA sequence: TGTGCCAGCAGCTTAAGGCCCCGGGATACCGGGGAGCTGTTTTTT.

The V call is TRBV5-1, the J call TRBJ1-4; D unresolved. V lost 4 bases and J 8 bases, leaving 12 bases between the germline ends. This CDR3 contains 13 residues. Germline V gene data show CDR1 as SGHRS and CDR2 as YFSETQ. In nucleotides, the CDR3 is TGCGCCAGCAGCCGAGGGTTTGGCGAAAAACTGTTTTTT. Its translation: CASSRGFGEKLFF.

The V gene is TRBV7-3, the J gene TRBJ2-2; the D gene is possibly TRBD2 (6 bases). The CDR3 consists of 16 residues. V lost 5 bases and J 3 bases, leaving 16 bases between the germline ends. The V gene's germline CDR1 is SGHTA and CDR2 FQGTGA. The CDR3 nucleotides read TGTGCCAGCAGCCCCCTAGCGAACGGAGACACCGGGGAGCTGTTTTTT. Protein sequence: CASSPLANGDTGELFF.

The V gene is TRBV9, the J gene TRBJ1-2, with D possibly being TRBD1 (5 bases). Trimming left V 3 bases short and J 3 bases short, with 12 bases between. This CDR3 has 14 residues. Germline loops: CDR1 SGDLS, CDR2 YYNGEE. The CDR3 bases are TGTGCCAGCAGCGCGGGGGTCTCCTACTATGGCTACACCTTC. This gives the protein CASSAGVSYYGYTF.

The chain has TRBV5-1 and TRBJ1-4, with a tentative D call TRBD1 (5 bases). The CDR3 is 15 residues long. Germline V CDR1 and CDR2: SGHRS, YFSETQ. V dropped 2 bases and J dropped 2 bases, with 10 bases sitting between them. The DNA for the CDR3 is TGCGCCAGCAGCTTAATTGACAGCACTAATGAAAAACTGTTTTTT. Amino acid sequence: CASSLIDSTNEKLFF.

The chain couples TRBV18 to TRBJ2-5; 10 nucleotides match TRBD1. Germline loops: CDR1 KGHSH, CDR2 LQKENI. Unmatched junction bases numbered 7, after V lost 4 bases and J lost 2 bases. The CDR3 length is 16 residues. This CDR3 is CASSLTGQGRQETQYF. The CDR3 DNA sequence: TGTGCCAGCTCACTAACGGGACAGGGGCGGCAAGAGACCCAGTACTTC.

This chain uses TRBV30 with TRBJ2-3; TRBD1 matches at 7 bases. J was trimmed by 6 bases and V by 5 bases; bases with no gene match: 11. CDR3 size: 14 residues. From germline, CDR1 is GTSNPN and CDR2 SVGIG (reference sequence). In DNA, the CDR3 is TGTGCCTGGGACAGGGACCCCGGGGTGGATACGCAGTATTTT. Protein: CAWDRDPGVDTQYF.

The rearrangement links TRBV7-2 to TRBJ2-7; TRBD1 aligns across 7 bases. The germline CDR1 and CDR2 sequences are SGHTA and FQGNSA. The CDR3 length is 13 residues. The V gene end was trimmed by 4 bases and the J gene end by 3 bases; junction bases not matched to a gene: 3. This chain's CDR3 is CASSWDSFYEQYF. In DNA, the CDR3 is TGTGCCAGCAGCTGGGACAGTTTCTACGAGCAGTACTTC. Full variable domain (outside the CDR3, taken from reference TRBV7-2 and TRBJ2-7): GAGVSQSPSNKVTEKGKDVELRCDPISGHTALYWYRQSLGQGLEFLIYFQGNSAPDKSGLPSDRFSAERTGGSVSTLTIQRTQQEDSAVYLCASSWDSFYEQYFGPGTRLTVT.

Concerning this clone itself: The same CDR3 also results from other DNA sequences found in this sample. The chain carries TRBV30 and TRBJ1-1; D is unresolved. Germline CDR1 is GTSNPN and CDR2 is SVGIG (reference sequence). V lost 0 bases and J 3 bases, leaving 8 bases between the germline ends. This CDR3 is 13 amino acids long. CDR3 in DNA: TGTGCCTGGAGTGTCGGGGAGGACACTGAAGCTTTCTTT. Translation: CAWSVGEDTEAFF.

This clone was counted between two and nine times. The rearrangement uses TRBV3-1 (or the pseudogene TRBV3-2) and TRBJ1-6, with 7 bases lining up with TRBD1. CDR1 and CDR2 (germline): LGHDT, YNNKEL (reference sequence). The CDR3 has 13 amino acids. The V segment lost 3 bases and the J segment 14 bases; nucleotides outside the gene matches: 7. As DNA, the CDR3 is TGTGCCAGCAGCCAGAACAGGGGCGAGTCCCTCCACTTT. This gives the protein CASSQNRGESLHF.

This rearrangement joins TRBV19 to TRBJ2-1, with 8 bases aligning to TRBD2. V trimming: 3 bases; J trimming: 7 bases; junction bases outside the gene matches: 11. CDR3 size: 16 residues. Germline values: CDR1 LNHDA, CDR2 SQIVND (reference sequence). CDR3 nucleotides: TGTGCCAGTAGTATTGGGCCAGCGGGGGACCGGAATGAGCAGTTCTTC. It encodes CASSIGPAGDRNEQFF.

V and J are TRBV2 and TRBJ2-3, with 9 bases fitting TRBD1. The CDR3 covers 14 residues. The germline V gene encodes CDR1 SNHLY and CDR2 FYNNEI. Trimming removed 4 bases from V and 2 bases from J; junction bases left unmatched: 1. DNA for the CDR3: TGTGCCAGCAGTGGACAGGGGGACACAGATACGCAGTATTTT. This translates into CASSGQGDTDTQYF.

The V and J genes are TRBV5-1 and TRBJ1-4, with D possibly TRBD1 on 5 matching bases. The germline V and J ends were trimmed by 5 bases and 5 bases, with 10 bases remaining between them. The CDR3 has 13 residues. The germline V gene encodes CDR1 SGHRS and CDR2 YFSETQ. The CDR3 nucleotides are TGCGCCAGCAGGCCTAACAGGAATGAAAAACTGTTTTTT. Protein product: CASRPNRNEKLFF.

This clone has only a few counts. The sample holds other DNA sequences that translate to the same CDR3. The chain links TRBV18 to TRBJ2-5, with D perhaps TRBD1 (6 bases). Trimming took 6 bases from V and 2 from J, leaving 10 bases between them. Germline V gives CDR1 KGHSH, CDR2 LQKENI. This CDR3 has 13 residues. CDR3 region: CASSLGQQETQYF. DNA for the CDR3: TGTGCCAGCTCCCTTGGACAGCAAGAGACCCAGTACTTC.

The rearrangement joins TRBV18 to TRBJ1-2; 9 nucleotides match TRBD1. From germline, CDR1 is KGHSH and CDR2 LQKENI. After removal of 1 base from V and 6 bases from J, the junction contained 9 bases not matched to a gene. This CDR3 region has 16 residues. For the CDR3, the DNA is TGTGCCAGCTCACCACTAGGACAGGGGACATCAAATGGCTACACCTTC. It codes for CASSPLGQGTSNGYTF.

This rearrangement joins TRBV18 to TRBJ1-1; 7 bases fit TRBD1. This CDR3 contains 13 residues. The V gene end was trimmed by 8 bases and the J gene end by 7 bases; junction bases not matched to a gene: 10. Looked up from germline, CDR1 is KGHSH and CDR2 is LQKENI. The CDR3 DNA reads TGTGCCAGCGCCCCAACAGGGGAAGGTGAAGCTTTCTTT. Its protein product is CASAPTGEGEAFF. Variable domain in full (rest from reference TRBV18 and TRBJ1-1): NAGVMQNPRHLVRRRGQEARLRCSPMKGHSHVYWYRQLPEEGLKFMVYLQKENIIDESGMPKERFSAEFPKEGPSILRIQQVVRGDSAAYFCASAPTGEGEAFFGQGTRLTVV.

The chain employs TRBV9 and TRBJ1-3, with TRBD1 matching 10 bases. This CDR3 is 14 amino acids long. V lost 3 bases to trimming and J lost 3 bases; unmatched junction nucleotides: 0. Germline V gene sequence: CDR1 SGDLS, CDR2 YYNGEE. The CDR3 DNA is TGTGCCAGCAGCGGGACAGGGGGTGGAAACACCATATATTTT. Translation gives CASSGTGGGNTIYF.

V is TRBV5-8 and J is TRBJ2-7, with 7 positions matching TRBD1. The CDR3 has 14 residues. Germline CDR1 and CDR2: SGHTS and YDEGEE. V gave up 3 bases and J gave up 5 bases; unmatched junction bases: 8. This CDR3 reads CASSSKQGIHEQYF. The CDR3 DNA reads as TGTGCCAGCAGCTCCAAACAGGGGATTCACGAGCAGTACTTC.

The chain uses TRBV6-5 and TRBJ2-5; 10 positions agree with TRBD2. Trimming removed 3 bases from V and 14 bases from J; junction bases left unmatched: 9. This CDR3 is 13 amino acids long. Germline V CDR1 and CDR2: MNHEY, SVGAGI. The CDR3: CASSYGLAGAIYF. CDR3 nucleotide sequence: TGTGCCAGCAGTTATGGGCTAGCGGGAGCAATCTACTTC.

The chain recombines TRBV5-8 with TRBJ1-5; the D is unclear. From germline, CDR1 is SGHTS and CDR2 YDEGEE. The V and J ends lost 1 base and 0 bases respectively, with 8 bases between them. The CDR3 extends over 15 amino acids. CDR3: CASSLLRASNQPQHF. The CDR3 nucleotides read TGTGCCAGCAGCTTGTTGAGGGCTAGCAATCAGCCCCAGCATTTT.